The present entry profiles one TCR beta chain with its context. Together with a sample-barcoded 5' primer, a J-beta primer mix was included in a second PCR lasting about 7 to 12 cycles. TCRdb re-called the 5' RACE reads through MiXCR, storing one row per CDR3 protein. The table shows around 620,000 distinct CDR3 sequences, with approximately 27% occurring only once. The data were taken from a study of blood T cells in healthy people across ages. Every donor gave 8.5 to 10 milliliters of peripheral blood. Deletions cut 1 base from V and 8 bases from J, with 11 bases between. This CDR3 contains 12 residues. CDR1 and CDR2 from the germline V gene are SQVTM and ANQGSEA.

The J gene is TRBJ1-1, the V gene TRBV29-1; possible D gene TRBD1, 6 bases. This TCR came from a woman in her sixties or seventies in good health. The sequenced material came from blood. CDR3 sequence: CSVEGGTTEAFF. The CDR3 coding sequence is TGCAGCGTTGAAGGGGGGACAACCGAAGCTTTCTTT.